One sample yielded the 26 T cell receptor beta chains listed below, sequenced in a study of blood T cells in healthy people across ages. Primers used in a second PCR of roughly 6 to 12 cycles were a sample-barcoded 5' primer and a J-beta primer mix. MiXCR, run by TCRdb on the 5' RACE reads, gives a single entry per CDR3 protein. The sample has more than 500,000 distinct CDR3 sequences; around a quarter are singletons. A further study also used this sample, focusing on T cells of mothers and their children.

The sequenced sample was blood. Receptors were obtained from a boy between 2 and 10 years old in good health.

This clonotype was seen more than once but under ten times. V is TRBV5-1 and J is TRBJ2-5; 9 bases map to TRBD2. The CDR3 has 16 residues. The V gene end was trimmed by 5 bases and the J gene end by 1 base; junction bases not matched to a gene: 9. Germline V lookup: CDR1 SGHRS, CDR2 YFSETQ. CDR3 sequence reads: CASSALAAGGQETQYF. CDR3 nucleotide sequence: TGCGCCAGCAGTGCCTTAGCAGCGGGGGGCCAAGAGACCCAGTACTTC. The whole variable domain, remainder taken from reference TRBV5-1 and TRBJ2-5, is KAGVTQTPRYLIKTRGQQVTLSCSPISGHRSVSWYQQTPGQGLQFLFEYFSETQRNKGNFPGRFSGRQFSNSRSEMNVSTLELGDSALYLCASSALAAGGQETQYFGPGTRLLVL.

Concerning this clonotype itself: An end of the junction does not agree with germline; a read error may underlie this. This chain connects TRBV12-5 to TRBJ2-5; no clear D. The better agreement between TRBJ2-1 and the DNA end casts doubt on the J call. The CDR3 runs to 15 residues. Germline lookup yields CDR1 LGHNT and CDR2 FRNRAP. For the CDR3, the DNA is TGTGCTAGTGGTAAGAATGACGGACCCTACAGTGAGCAGTTCTTC. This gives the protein CASGKNDGPYSEQFF.

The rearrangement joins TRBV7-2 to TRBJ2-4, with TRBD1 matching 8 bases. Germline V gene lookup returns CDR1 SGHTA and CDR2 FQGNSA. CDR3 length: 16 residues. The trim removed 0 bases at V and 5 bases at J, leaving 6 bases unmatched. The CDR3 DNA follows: TGTGCCAGCAGCTTAGCAGGACAGGGTGGTGAAAACATTCAGTACTTC. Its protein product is CASSLAGQGGENIQYF.

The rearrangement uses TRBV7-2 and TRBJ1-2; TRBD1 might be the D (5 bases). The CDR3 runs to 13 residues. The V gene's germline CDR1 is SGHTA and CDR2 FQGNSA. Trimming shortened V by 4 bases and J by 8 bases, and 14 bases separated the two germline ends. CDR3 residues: CASSSGPPLGYTF. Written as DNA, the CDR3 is TGTGCCAGCAGCTCGGGACCCCCTCTAGGCTACACCTTC.

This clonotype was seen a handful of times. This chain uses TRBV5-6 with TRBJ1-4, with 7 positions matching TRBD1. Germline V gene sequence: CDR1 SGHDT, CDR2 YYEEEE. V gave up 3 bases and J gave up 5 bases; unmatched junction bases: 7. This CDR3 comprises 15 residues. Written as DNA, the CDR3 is TGTGCCAGCAGCTGGGGGACAGCCGTGAATGAAAAACTGTTTTTT. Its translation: CASSWGTAVNEKLFF.

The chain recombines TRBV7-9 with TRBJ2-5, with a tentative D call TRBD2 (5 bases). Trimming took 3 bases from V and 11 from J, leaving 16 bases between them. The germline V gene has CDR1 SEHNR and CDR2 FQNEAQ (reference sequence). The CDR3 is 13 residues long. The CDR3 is CASSFGPGWEQYF. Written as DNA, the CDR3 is TGTGCCAGCAGCTTTGGTCCAGGTTGGGAGCAGTACTTC.

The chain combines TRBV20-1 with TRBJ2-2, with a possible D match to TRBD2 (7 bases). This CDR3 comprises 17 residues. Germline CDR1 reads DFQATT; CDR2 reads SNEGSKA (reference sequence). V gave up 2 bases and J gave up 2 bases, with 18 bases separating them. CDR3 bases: TGCAGTGCTAGAAGGGAAAGCGGGACATTCAACACCGGGGAGCTGTTTTTT. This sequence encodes CSARRESGTFNTGELFF.

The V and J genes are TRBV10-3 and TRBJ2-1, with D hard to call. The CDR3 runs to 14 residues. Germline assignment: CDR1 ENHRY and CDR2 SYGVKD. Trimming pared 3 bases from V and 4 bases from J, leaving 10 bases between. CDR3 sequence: CAISDYDGYNEQFF. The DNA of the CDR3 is TGTGCCATCAGTGATTACGACGGATACAATGAGCAGTTCTTC.

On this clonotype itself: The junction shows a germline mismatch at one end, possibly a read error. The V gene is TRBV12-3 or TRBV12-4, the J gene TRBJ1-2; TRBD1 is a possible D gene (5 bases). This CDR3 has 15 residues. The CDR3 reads CASSSRGEENYGHTF. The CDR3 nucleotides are TGTGCCAGCAGTTCCCGGGGGGAGGAGAACTATGGCCACACCTTC.

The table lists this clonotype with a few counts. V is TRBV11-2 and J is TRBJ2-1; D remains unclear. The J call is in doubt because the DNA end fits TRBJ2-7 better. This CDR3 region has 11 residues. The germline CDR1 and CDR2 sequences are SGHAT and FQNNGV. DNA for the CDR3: TGTGCCAGCAGCTTAGAAAACGAGCAGTACTTC. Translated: CASSLENEQYF.

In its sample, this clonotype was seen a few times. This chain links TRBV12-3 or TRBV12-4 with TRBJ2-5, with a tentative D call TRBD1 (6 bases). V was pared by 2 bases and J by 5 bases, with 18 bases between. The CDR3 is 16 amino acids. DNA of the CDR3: TGTGCCAGCAGTTTAACGTACCCGGGACAAGTGGAGACCCAGTACTTC. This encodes CASSLTYPGQVETQYF.

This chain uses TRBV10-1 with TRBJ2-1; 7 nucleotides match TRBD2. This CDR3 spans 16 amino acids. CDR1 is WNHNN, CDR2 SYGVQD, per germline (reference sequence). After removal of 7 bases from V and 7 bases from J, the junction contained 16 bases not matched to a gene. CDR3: CASMGTRAGVKNEQFF. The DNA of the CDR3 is TGCGCCAGCATGGGGACTCGTGCGGGAGTTAAAAATGAGCAGTTCTTC.

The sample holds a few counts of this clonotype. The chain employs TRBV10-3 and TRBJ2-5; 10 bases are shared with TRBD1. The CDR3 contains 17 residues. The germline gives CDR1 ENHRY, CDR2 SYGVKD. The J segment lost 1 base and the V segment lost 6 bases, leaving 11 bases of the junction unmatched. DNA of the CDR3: TGTGCCATCAGCCCGGGACAGGGGAGGCTTTCCCAAGAGACCCAGTACTTC. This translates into CAISPGQGRLSQETQYF.

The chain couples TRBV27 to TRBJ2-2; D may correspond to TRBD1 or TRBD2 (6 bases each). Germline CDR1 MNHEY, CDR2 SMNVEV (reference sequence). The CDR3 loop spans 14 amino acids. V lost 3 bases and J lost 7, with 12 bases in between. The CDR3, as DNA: TGTGCCAGCAGTTTCGGGGGCGCGGTCGGGGAGCTGTTTTTT. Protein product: CASSFGGAVGELFF.

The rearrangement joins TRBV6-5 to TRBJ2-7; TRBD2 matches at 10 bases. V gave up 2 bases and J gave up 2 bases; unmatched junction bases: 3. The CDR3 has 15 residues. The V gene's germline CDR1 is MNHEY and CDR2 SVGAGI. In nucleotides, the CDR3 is TGTGCCAGCAGTTACCGAGCGGGAGGGACCTACGAGCAGTACTTC. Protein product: CASSYRAGGTYEQYF.

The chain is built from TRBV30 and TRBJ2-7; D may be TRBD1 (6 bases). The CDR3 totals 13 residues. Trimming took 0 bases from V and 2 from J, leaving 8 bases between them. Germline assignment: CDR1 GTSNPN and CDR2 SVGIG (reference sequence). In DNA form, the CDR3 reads TGTGCCTGGAGTGTGGGACACACCTACGAGCAGTACTTC. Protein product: CAWSVGHTYEQYF. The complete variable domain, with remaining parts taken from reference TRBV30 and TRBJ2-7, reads SQTIHQWPATLVQPVGSPLSLECTVEGTSNPNLYWYRQAAGRGLQLLFYSVGIGQISSEVPQNLSASRPQDRQFILSSKKLLLSDSGFYLCAWSVGHTYEQYFGPGTRLTVT.

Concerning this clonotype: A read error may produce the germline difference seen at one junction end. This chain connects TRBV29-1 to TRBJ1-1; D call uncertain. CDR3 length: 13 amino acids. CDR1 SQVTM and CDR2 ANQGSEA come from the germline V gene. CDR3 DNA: TGCAGCGTTGAGGGCCCCAGGAACGCTGAAGCTTTCTTT. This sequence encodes CSVEGPRNAEAFF. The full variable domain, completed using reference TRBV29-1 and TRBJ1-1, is SAVISQKPSRDICQRGTSLTIQCQVDSQVTMMFWYRQQPGQSLTLIATANQGSEATYESGFVIDKFPISRPNLTFSTLTVSNMSPEDSSIYLCSVEGPRNAEAFFGQGTRLTVV.

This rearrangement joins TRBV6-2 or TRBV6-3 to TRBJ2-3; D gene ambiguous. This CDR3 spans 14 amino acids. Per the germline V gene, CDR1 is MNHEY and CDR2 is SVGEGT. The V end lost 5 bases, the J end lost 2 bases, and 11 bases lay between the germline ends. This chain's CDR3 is CASSPPPDTDTQYF. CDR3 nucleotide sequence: TGTGCCAGCAGTCCCCCCCCGGACACAGATACGCAGTATTTT.

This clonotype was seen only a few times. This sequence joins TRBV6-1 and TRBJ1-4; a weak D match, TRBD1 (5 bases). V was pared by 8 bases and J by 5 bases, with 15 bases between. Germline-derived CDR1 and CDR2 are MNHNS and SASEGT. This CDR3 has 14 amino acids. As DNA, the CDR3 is TGTGCCAGCGGTTCAGGGTGGGTGAATGAAAAACTGTTTTTT. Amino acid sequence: CASGSGWVNEKLFF.

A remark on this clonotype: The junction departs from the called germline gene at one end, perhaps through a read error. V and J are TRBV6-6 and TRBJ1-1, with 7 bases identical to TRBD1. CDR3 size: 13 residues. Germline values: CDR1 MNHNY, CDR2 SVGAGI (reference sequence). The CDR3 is CASSDRDGTEAFF. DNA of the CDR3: TGTGCCAGCAGCGACAGGGATGGCACTGAAGCCTTCTTT.

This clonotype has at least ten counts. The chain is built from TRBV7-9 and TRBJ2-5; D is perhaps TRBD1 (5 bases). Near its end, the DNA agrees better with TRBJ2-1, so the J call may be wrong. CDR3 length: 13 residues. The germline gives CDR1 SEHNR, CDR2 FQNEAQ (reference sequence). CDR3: CASSSTGYNEQFF. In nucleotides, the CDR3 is TGTGCCAGCAGCTCTACAGGATACAATGAGCAGTTCTTC.

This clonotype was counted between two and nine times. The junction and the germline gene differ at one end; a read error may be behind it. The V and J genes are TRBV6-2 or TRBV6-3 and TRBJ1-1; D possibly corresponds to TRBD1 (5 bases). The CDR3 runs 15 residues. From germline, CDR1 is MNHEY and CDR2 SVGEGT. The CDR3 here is CASSHSWGSNTEAFF. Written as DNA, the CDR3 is TGTGCCAGCAGTCACTCTTGGGGGTCGAACACTGAAGCTTTCTTT.

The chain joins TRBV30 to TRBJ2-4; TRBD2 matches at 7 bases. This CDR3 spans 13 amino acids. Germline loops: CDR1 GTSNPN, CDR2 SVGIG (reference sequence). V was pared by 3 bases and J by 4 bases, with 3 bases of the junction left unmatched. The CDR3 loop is CAWSPGLKNIQYF. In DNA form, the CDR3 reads TGTGCCTGGAGCCCGGGACTAAAAAACATTCAGTACTTC.

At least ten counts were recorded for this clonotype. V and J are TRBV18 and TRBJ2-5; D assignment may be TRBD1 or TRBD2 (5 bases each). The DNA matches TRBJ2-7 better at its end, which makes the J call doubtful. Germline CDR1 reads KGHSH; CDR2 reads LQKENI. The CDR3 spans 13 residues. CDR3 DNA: TGTGCCAGCTCACCAGGGACCGTTTACGAGCAGTACTTC. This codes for CASSPGTVYEQYF.

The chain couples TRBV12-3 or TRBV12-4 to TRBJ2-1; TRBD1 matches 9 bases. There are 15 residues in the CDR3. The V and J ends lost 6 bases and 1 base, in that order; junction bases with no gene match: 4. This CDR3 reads CASRTGTGSYNEQFF. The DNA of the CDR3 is TGTGCCAGCAGAACCGGGACAGGGTCCTACAATGAGCAGTTCTTC.

The chain's CDR3 is CSATQDRKLAGPLYTQYF. CDR3 sequence (DNA): TGCAGTGCCACCCAAGACAGAAAGCTAGCGGGCCCCCTTTACACCCAGTACTTC. V and J are TRBV20-1 and TRBJ2-5, with TRBD2 identical over 8 bases. V lost 6 bases and J lost 8; bases outside the gene matches: 26. CDR1 and CDR2 (germline): DFQATT, SNEGSKA (reference sequence). This CDR3 spans 18 amino acids.